This T cell receptor (beta chain) was sequenced in a study of blood T cell repertoires in COVID-19. Study-wide context: Samples came from the United States, Italy and Spain, spanning acute and convalescent COVID-19. PBMCs, B-cell-depleted T cells, or T cells provided the cDNA or gDNA that made up the material.

V was clipped by 3 bases and J by 12 bases, with 20 bases between them. This CDR3 is 14 amino acids long. Germline CDR1 and CDR2: KGHSH and LQKENI. In the source study's methods: It was from reference gene primer amplification that nucleated cell counts were estimated. Sequenced by immunoSEQ multiplex PCR; TCRdb stores in-frame clones only, minus some. That table furnishes V, J and clone size, whereas the DNA furnished D and trimming. The sample holds tens of thousands of clones, approximately 91% seen once. Sequencing input: peripheral blood. The J gene is TRBJ1-1, the V gene TRBV18, with no clear D. The source of this sequence is a woman in her fifties or sixties with active COVID-19. In DNA form, the CDR3 reads TGTGCCAGCTCACCGCCAACTCACGAGGGATTTTCTTTCTTT. Translating gives CASSPPTHEGFSFF.